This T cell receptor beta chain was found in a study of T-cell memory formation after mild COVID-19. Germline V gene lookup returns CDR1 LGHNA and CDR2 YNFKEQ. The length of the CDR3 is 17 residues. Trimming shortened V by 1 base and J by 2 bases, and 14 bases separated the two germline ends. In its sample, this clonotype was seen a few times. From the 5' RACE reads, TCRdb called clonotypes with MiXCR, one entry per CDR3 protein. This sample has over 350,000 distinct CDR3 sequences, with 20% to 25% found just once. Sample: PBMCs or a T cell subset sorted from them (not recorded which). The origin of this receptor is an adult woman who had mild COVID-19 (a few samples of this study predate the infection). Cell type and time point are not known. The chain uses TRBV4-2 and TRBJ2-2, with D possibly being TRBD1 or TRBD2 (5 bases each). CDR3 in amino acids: CASSQVVGDRNTGELFF. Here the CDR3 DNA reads TGTGCCAGCAGCCAAGTAGTGGGGGATAGAAACACCGGGGAGCTGTTTTTT.